This entry concerns a single TCR beta chain. Different DNA sequences within this sample yield the same CDR3. Clones were read by immunoSEQ multiplex PCR, and TCRdb kept only the in-frame ones, dropping some. The sample shows some 150,000 clones, roughly four fifths of them seen only once. The data stem from a study of blood T cell repertoires in COVID-19. Study in general: Researchers got acute and convalescent COVID-19 samples from the United States, Italy and Spain. In each case, the material was cDNA or gDNA derived from T cells, B-cell-depleted T cells, or PBMCs.

Germline loops: CDR1 SGHRS, CDR2 YFSETQ. V was pared by 3 bases and J by 3 bases, with 7 bases between. CDR3 length: 12 amino acids. This clonotype was obtained from a woman aged 45-59 years with active or convalescent COVID-19. Sequencing was carried out using peripheral blood. V usage is TRBV5-1 and J usage is TRBJ2-7, with D tentatively TRBD1 (6 bases). The CDR3 DNA sequence: TGCGCCAGCAGCTCACAGGGCTACGAGCAGTACTTC. Protein sequence: CASSSQGYEQYF.